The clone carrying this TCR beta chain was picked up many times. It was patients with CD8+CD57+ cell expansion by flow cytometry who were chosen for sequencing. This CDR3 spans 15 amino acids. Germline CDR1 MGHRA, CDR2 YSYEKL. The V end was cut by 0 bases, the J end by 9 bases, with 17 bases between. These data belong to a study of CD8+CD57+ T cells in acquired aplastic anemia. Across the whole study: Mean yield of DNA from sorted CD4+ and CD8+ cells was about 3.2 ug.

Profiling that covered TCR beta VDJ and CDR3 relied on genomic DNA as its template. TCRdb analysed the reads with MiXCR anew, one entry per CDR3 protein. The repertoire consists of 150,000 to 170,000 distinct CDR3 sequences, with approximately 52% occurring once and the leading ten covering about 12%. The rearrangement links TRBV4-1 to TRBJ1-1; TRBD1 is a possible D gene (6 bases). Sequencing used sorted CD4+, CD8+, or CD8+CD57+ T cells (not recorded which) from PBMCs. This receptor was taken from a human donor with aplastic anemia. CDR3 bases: TGCGCCAGCAGCCAAGAGGTCGGAACAGGGTGGAAAGCTTTCTTT. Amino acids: CASSQEVGTGWKAFF.